The present entry profiles one T cell receptor (beta chain) with its context. Its antigen is undetermined. The data were obtained in a study of T cell responses to AZD1222 COVID-19 vaccine. Findings and caveats of the study: Clonal diversity may have been underestimated in mostly white British donors. Nearly half of unique spike-specific TCRs reportedly avoided B.1.351 and B.1.1.7 mutated regions. Seropositive AZD1222 recipients at baseline numbered only five or six.

This table comes from immunoSEQ multiplex PCR, and its TCRdb copy is limited to in-frame clones, with some not included. The sample consists of roughly 150,000 clones, approximately 90% of them appearing once. Pooling covered second doses at about 4 or about 12 weeks. J lost 12 bases, V lost 5 bases, and 12 bases had no gene match. Germline V CDR1 and CDR2: SEHNR, FQNEAQ (reference sequence). The CDR3 has 14 residues. Sample: peripheral blood, taken 28 days after the second AZD1222 dose. This clonotype originated in an adult who received the AZD1222 COVID-19 vaccine. The chain combines TRBV7-9 with TRBJ1-4; 7 positions agree with TRBD1. In nucleotides, the CDR3 is TGTGCCAGCAGCGCATCGACAGGGTGGGAGGAACTGTTTTTT. It encodes CASSASTGWEELFF.